This TCR beta chain was profiled in a study of blood T cells in healthy people across ages. Study-wide results and caveats: CMV infection status of these donors was not known.

A word on this clonotype: Its specificity is unknown.

The germline V gene has CDR1 SGHVS and CDR2 FNYEAQ. The CDR3 spans 16 residues. The V gene end was trimmed by 5 bases and the J gene end by 1 base; junction bases not matched to a gene: 7. A J-beta primer mix and a sample-barcoded 5' primer were used in a second PCR of about 7 to 12 cycles. TCRdb itself ran the 5' RACE reads through MiXCR, one entry per CDR3 protein. The sample shows more than 1 million distinct CDR3 sequences, under 45% of them seen only once. V is TRBV7-6 and J is TRBJ1-3; TRBD1 matches at 8 bases. Specimen: blood. The source is an older woman in good health. The CDR3 DNA sequence: TGTGCCAGCAGCCCCCAGAGACAGGGGTCTGGAAACACCATATATTTT. Protein: CASSPQRQGSGNTIYF.